This TCR beta chain emerged from a study of T cell responses to AZD1222 COVID-19 vaccine. Study-wide points: Repertoire collection took place solely once the T cell response had peaked. Among the donors, most were white British and more were female, and clonal diversity was possibly underestimated. The study identified only five or six AZD1222 recipients as seropositive at baseline.

Produced via immunoSEQ multiplex PCR; TCRdb's table is partial and in-frame only. The sample carries some 120,000 clones, around 90% recorded once. Turning to this clone: Its antigen is currently unknown.

In germline, CDR1 is SNHLY, CDR2 FYNNEI. CDR3 length: 15 residues. V was pared by 6 bases and J by 3 bases, with 7 bases of the junction left unmatched. This chain links TRBV2 with TRBJ2-3; 9 bases align to TRBD2. This clonotype originated in an adult in good health. This sample comprised peripheral blood, obtained on day 0 of AZD1222 vaccination. Here the CDR3 DNA reads TGTGCCAGCAGGCTTACTGGACTAGCGACAGATACGCAGTATTTT. Translated: CASRLTGLATDTQYF.